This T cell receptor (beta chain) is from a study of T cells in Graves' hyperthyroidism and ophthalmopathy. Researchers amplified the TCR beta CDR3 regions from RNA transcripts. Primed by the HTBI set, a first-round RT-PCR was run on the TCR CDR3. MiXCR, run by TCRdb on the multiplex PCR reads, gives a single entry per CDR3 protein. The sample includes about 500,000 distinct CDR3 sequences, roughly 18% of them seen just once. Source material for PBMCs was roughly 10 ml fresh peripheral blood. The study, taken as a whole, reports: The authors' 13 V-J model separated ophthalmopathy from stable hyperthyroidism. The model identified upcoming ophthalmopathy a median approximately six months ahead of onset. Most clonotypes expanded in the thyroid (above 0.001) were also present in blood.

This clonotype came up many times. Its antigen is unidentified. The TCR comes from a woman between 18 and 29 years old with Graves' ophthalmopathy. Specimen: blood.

The CDR3 protein is CASQTGESDEQYF. CDR3 in DNA: TGTGCCAGTCAGACAGGGGAAAGCGACGAGCAGTACTTC. The gene calls are TRBV28 and TRBJ2-7; 8 bases fit TRBD1. The junction had 9 bases not matched to a gene; V was cut back by 9 bases and J by 5 bases. Per germline, CDR1 MDHEN and CDR2 SYDVKM. This CDR3 comprises 13 residues.